This entry is about one T cell receptor beta chain. CDR1 and CDR2 from the germline V gene are LNHDA and SQIVND (reference sequence). There are 13 residues in the CDR3. V was clipped by 7 bases and J by 1 base, with 7 bases between them. The sample comes from a study of blood T cell repertoires in COVID-19. Study background: PBMCs, B-cell-depleted T cells, or T cells provided the cDNA or gDNA that made up the material.

How the authors handled the data: Estimated nucleated cell counts came from reference gene primer amplification. Generated by immunoSEQ multiplex PCR, the TCRdb table keeps only in-frame clones and is missing some. That table supplies the V and J calls and clone size; D and trimming were determined from the DNA. This sample has more than 200,000 clones, with less than 90% found just once. The sequence was obtained from a man aged 55 to 70 with acute or convalescent COVID-19. The source material was peripheral blood. The rearrangement joins TRBV19 to TRBJ1-4; D gene ambiguous. The CDR3 protein is CASKERTNEKLFF. CDR3 coding DNA: TGTGCCAGTAAGGAGAGAACTAATGAAAAACTGTTTTTT.